This T cell receptor beta chain was retrieved from a study of Ad26.COV2.S vaccination and SARS-CoV-2 variants. The wider study: Administration of Ad26.COV2.S was intramuscular, either once or twice 56 days apart. Study outcomes and limitations: Possible underestimation of total T cell responses by the TCR breadth and depth analyses was noted. A substantial breadth of spike-specific CD8+ and CD4+ T cell responses after vaccination has been reported.

Treatment defined: about 20 received Ad26.COV2.S at low or high dose, single or two shots; about 5 received placebo; per-sample allocation not given. Following the first vaccine or placebo injection, samples were taken on day 63. Donation was by an adult aged 18-55 years who was in Boston. Here immunoSEQ multiplex PCR was the method, and the copy in TCRdb shows in-frame clones only, minus some. The sample contains hundreds of thousands of clones, 89% of which appear only once. CDR1 and CDR2 from the germline V gene are LNHDA and SQIVND (reference sequence). The CDR3 runs 11 residues. Trimming stripped 7 bases from V and 9 bases from J, with 12 bases between. On this clone: Its target is not known.

The chain carries TRBV19 and TRBJ1-1; D unresolved. The material sequenced was peripheral blood, taken in a trial of Ad26.COV2.S vaccine versus placebo. The source of this sequence is a person aged 18-60 years who received the Ad26.COV2.S COVID-19 vaccine or a placebo. The DNA for the CDR3 is TGTGCCAGTATTGTGGGTTCGCAAGCTTTCTTT. This encodes CASIVGSQAFF.